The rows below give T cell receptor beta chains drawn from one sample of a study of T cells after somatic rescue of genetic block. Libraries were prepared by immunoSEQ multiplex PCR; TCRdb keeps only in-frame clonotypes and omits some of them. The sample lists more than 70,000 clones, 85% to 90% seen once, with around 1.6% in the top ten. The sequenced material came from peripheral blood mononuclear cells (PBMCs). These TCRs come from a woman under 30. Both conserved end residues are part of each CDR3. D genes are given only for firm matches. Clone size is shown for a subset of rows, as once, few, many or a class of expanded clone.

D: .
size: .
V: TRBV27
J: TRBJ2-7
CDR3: CASSLAGTTYEQYF
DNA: TGTGCCAGCAGTCTAGCCGGGACGACCTACGAGCAGTACTTC

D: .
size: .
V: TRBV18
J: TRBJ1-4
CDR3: CASSPPSLPNEKLFF
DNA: TGTGCCAGCTCACCACCGTCGTTGCCGAATGAAAAACTGTTTTTT

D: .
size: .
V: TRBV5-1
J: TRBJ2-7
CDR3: CASSFGTRVSEQYF
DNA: TGCGCCAGCAGCTTCGGGACAAGGGTTTCCGAGCAGTACTTC

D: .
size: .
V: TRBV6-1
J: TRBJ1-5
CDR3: CASSGGGPKPQHF
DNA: TGTGCCAGCAGTGGAGGGGGACCCAAACCCCAGCATTTT

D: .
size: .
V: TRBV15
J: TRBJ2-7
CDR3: CATSRDSTQLEQYF
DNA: TGTGCCACCAGCAGAGATTCCACCCAACTCGAGCAGTACTTC

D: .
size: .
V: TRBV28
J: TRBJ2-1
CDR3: CASTPLRETYNEQFF
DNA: TGTGCCAGCACCCCTCTGCGAGAAACCTACAATGAGCAGTTCTTC

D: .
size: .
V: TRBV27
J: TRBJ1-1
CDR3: CASSTRTASEAFF
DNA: TGTGCCAGCAGTACTCGGACAGCATCAGAAGCTTTCTTT

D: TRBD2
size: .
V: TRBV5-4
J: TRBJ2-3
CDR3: CASSATSGRGGTDTQYF
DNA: TGTGCCAGCAGCGCGACTAGCGGGAGAGGTGGCACAGATACGCAGTATTTT

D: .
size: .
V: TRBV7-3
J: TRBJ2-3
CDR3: CASSLREKDTQYF
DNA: TGTGCCAGCAGCTTAAGGGAGAAGGATACGCAGTATTTT

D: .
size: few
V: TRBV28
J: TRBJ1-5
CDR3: CASSLISPYNQPQHF
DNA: TGTGCCAGCAGTTTAATCTCACCTTACAATCAGCCCCAGCATTTT

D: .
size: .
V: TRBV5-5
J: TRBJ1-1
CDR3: CASSLGVAMNTEAFF
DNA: TGTGCCAGCAGCTTGGGGGTGGCTATGAACACTGAAGCTTTCTTT

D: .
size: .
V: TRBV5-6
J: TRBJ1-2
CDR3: CASSPGTSGYTF
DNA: TGTGCCAGCAGCCCTGGGACGAGTGGCTACACCTTC

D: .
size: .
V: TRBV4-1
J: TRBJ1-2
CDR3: CASSQTTRTAKNYGYTF
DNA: TGCGCCAGCAGCCAGACAACTCGGACAGCCAAGAACTATGGCTACACCTTC

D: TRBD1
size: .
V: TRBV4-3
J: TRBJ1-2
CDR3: CASSPGGRDSHGYTF
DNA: TGCGCCAGCAGCCCCGGGGGACGGGACAGCCATGGCTACACCTTC

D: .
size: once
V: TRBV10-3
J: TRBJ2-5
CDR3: CAVAGQGEETQYF
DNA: TGTGCCGTGGCAGGGCAGGGTGAAGAGACCCAGTACTTC

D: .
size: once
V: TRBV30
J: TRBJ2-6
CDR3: CAWSYRIGGKSSGANVLTF
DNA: TGTGCCTGGAGTTATCGTATAGGGGGGAAAAGCTCTGGGGCCAACGTCCTGACTTTC

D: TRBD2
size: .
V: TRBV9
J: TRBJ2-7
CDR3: CASSEGTSGSYEQYF
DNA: TGTGCCAGCAGCGAAGGGACTAGCGGCTCCTACGAGCAGTACTTC

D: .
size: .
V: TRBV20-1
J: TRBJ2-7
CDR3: CSARTGLFDYF
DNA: TGCAGTGCTAGGACCGGACTGTTTGACTACTTC

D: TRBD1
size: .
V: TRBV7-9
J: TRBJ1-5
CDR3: CASSSDRGHQPQHF
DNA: TGTGCCAGCAGCTCCGACAGGGGGCATCAGCCCCAGCATTTT

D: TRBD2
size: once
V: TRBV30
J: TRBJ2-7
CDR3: CAWSVPSGGGPREQYF
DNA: TGTGCCTGGAGTGTACCCAGCGGGGGAGGGCCCCGAGAGCAGTACTTC

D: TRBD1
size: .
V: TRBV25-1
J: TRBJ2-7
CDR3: CASSESGGRYEQYF
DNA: TGTGCCAGCAGTGAATCAGGGGGACGCTACGAGCAGTACTTC

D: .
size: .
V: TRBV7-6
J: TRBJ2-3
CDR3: CASSLGRTSTDTQYF
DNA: TGTGCCAGCAGCCTCGGTAGAACTAGCACAGATACGCAGTATTTT

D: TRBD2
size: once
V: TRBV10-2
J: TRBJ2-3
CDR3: CASVLAGNTDTQYF
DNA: TGCGCCAGCGTGCTAGCGGGGAACACAGATACGCAGTATTTT

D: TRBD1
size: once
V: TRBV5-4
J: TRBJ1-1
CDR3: CASSSPRQGATEAFF
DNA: TGTGCCAGCAGCTCCCCGAGGCAGGGGGCCACTGAAGCTTTCTTT

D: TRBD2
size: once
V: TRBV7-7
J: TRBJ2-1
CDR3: CASSPGLVSNEQFF
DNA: TGTGCTAGCAGCCCCGGACTAGTAAGCAATGAGCAGTTCTTC

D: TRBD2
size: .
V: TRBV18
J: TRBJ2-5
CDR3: CASSPPLSGTSGRETQYF
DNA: TGTGCCAGCTCACCACCCCTCTCCGGGACTAGCGGGAGAGAGACCCAGTACTTC

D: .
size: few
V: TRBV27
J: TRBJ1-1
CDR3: CASRGGVLGIMNTEAFF
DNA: TGTGCCAGCCGAGGGGGGGTCTTAGGGATAATGAACACTGAAGCTTTCTTT

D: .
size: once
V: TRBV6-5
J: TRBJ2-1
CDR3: CASSYSPSYNEQFF
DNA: TGTGCCAGCAGTTACTCTCCCAGCTACAATGAGCAGTTCTTC

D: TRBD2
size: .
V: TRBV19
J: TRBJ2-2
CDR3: CASNILAGHRAGELFF
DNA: TGTGCCAGTAACATACTAGCGGGACACCGGGCCGGGGAGCTGTTTTTT

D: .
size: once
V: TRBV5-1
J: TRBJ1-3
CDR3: CASSPLQGTSGNTIYF
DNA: TGCGCCAGCAGCCCGCTTCAGGGGACCTCTGGAAACACCATATATTTT

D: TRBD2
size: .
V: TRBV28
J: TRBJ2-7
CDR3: CASRVGRGRAGEQYF
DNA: TGTGCCAGCAGAGTCGGCCGCGGGAGGGCCGGCGAGCAGTACTTC